Listed below are T cell receptor beta chains from one sample, sequenced in a study of blood T cell repertoires in COVID-19. Sequencing used immunoSEQ multiplex PCR; TCRdb keeps in-frame clones, though not all of them. The sample consists of fewer than 180,000 clones, 87% of them appearing once. The source material was peripheral blood. The receptors originated from a woman aged 55 to 70 with active or convalescent COVID-19. CDR3s include the opening cysteine and the closing phenylalanine or tryptophan. D genes are given only for firm matches. Clone size is stated in some rows and not others, as once, few, many or a class when expanded.

j_gene	d_gene	v_gene	abundance	CDR3aa	CDR3nt
TRBJ1-2	-	TRBV19	-	CASLGTYYGYTF	TGTGCCAGCCTAGGGACTTACTATGGCTACACCTTC
TRBJ1-3	-	TRBV30	-	CAWSVLWGPGNTIYF	TGTGCCTGGAGTGTACTATGGGGGCCTGGAAACACCATATATTTT
TRBJ1-2	-	TRBV5-3	few	CARSPRGINYGYTF	TGTGCCAGAAGCCCCAGAGGGATAAACTATGGCTACACCTTC
TRBJ1-1	-	TRBV30	-	CAWSPLGGKSTEAFF	TGTGCCTGGAGCCCCCTGGGGGGTAAATCCACTGAAGCTTTCTTT
TRBJ1-1	-	TRBV7-2	-	CASSLAGTMNTEAFF	TGTGCCAGCAGCTTAGCCGGGACTATGAACACTGAAGCTTTCTTT
TRBJ2-1	-	TRBV5-1	-	CASSVTDDNEQFF	TGCGCCAGCAGCGTGACAGATGACAATGAGCAGTTCTTC
TRBJ1-4	-	TRBV6-6	-	CASSYPQGLKSEKLFF	TGTGCCAGCAGTTACCCACAGGGTTTAAAGTCGGAAAAACTGTTTTTT
TRBJ2-2	TRBD1	TRBV19	-	CASTVQGARTGELFF	TGTGCCAGTACCGTACAGGGGGCGCGGACCGGGGAGCTGTTTTTT
TRBJ1-4	-	TRBV9	once	CASSVGQPNEKLFF	TGTGCCAGCAGCGTCGGACAGCCTAATGAAAAACTGTTTTTT
TRBJ2-7	TRBD2	TRBV12-3/TRBV12-4	-	CASSPGGRYEQYF	TGTGCCAGCAGTCCGGGGGGGCGGTACGAGCAGTACTTC
TRBJ1-3	TRBD1	TRBV30	-	CAWRTGRLSGNTIYF	TGTGCCTGGCGGACAGGGCGACTCTCTGGAAACACCATATATTTT
TRBJ2-7	-	TRBV6-6	few	CASSYGAEQYF	TGTGCCAGCAGTTACGGGGCCGAGCAGTACTTC
TRBJ1-1	-	TRBV19	-	CASSPQGSLEAFF	TGTGCCAGTAGTCCCCAGGGGAGCCTCGAAGCTTTCTTT
TRBJ2-2	TRBD1	TRBV5-8	-	CASSLKVTGSTGELFF	TGTGCCAGCAGCTTGAAAGTGACAGGGAGTACCGGGGAGCTGTTTTTT
TRBJ2-5	-	TRBV18	-	CASSPPRGSMSIGETQYF	TGTGCCAGCTCACCTCCCCGGGGTTCGATGTCCATTGGGGAGACCCAGTACTTC
TRBJ2-3	-	TRBV3-1/TRBV3-2	-	CASSQDRDLTDTQYF	TGTGCCAGCAGCCAAGATCGGGACTTAACAGATACGCAGTATTTT
TRBJ1-5	TRBD1	TRBV6-6	-	CASIDRDRAQPQHF	TGTGCCAGCATCGACCGGGACAGGGCCCAGCCCCAGCATTTT
TRBJ2-1	TRBD2	TRBV7-3	-	CASSSQPTTSGGAVEQFF	TGTGCCAGCAGCTCACAACCCACAACTAGCGGGGGGGCCGTTGAGCAGTTCTTC
TRBJ1-2	TRBD1	TRBV4-1	-	CASSQDKGADGYTF	TGCGCCAGCAGCCAAGATAAGGGGGCGGATGGCTACACCTTC
TRBJ2-7	TRBD2	TRBV7-8	-	CASSLDTGLGSSYEQYF	TGTGCCAGCAGCTTGGACACGGGACTAGGCTCTTCCTACGAGCAGTACTTC
TRBJ1-2	-	TRBV10-3	-	CAISRGFRINDGYTF	TGTGCCATCAGCCGAGGTTTCCGGATTAACGATGGCTACACCTTC
TRBJ1-2	TRBD1	TRBV29-1	-	CSVEGVAWTGRPFGYGYTF	TGCAGCGTTGAAGGGGTCGCTTGGACAGGGCGACCTTTTGGCTATGGCTACACCTTC